This T cell receptor (beta chain) was recovered during a study of Graves' ophthalmopathy and Graves' hyperthyroidism. Study-wide points: Detection in blood was also observed for most expanded thyroid clonotypes above 0.001 frequency.

Patients newly diagnosed with hyperthyroidism, under 2 months' duration, were aged 18 to 65, the study reports. Amplified TCR beta CDR3 regions were obtained using RNA transcripts as template. HTBI-primed first-round RT-PCR preceded second-round multiplex PCR. TCRdb passed the multiplex PCR reads through MiXCR, listing each CDR3 protein once. Among around 1.1 million distinct CDR3 sequences, 35% to 45% were seen once, and the ten largest hold 11%. The trim removed 3 bases at V and 2 bases at J, leaving 0 bases unmatched. Looked up from germline, CDR1 is KGHDR and CDR2 is SFDVKD. The CDR3 is made up of 14 amino acids. This clonotype has a count of ten or more. Its target is not known.

The chain uses TRBV24-1 and TRBJ2-5; 9 bases map to TRBD1. The clonotype comes from an adult man with Graves' hyperthyroidism. The sample comprised peripheral blood or thyroid tissue (not recorded which). The CDR3 reads CATSDDRGQETQYF. CDR3 bases: TGTGCCACCAGTGATGACAGGGGGCAAGAGACCCAGTACTTC.